The clone carrying this T cell receptor beta chain was seen just once. Some clones are missing from TCRdb's copy, which holds only in-frame ones; the method was immunoSEQ multiplex PCR. The sample lists tens of thousands of clones; 65% to 85% were seen once. Germline CDR1 is MNHNS and CDR2 is SASEGT. The CDR3 runs 14 residues. Trimming left V 8 bases short and J 1 base short, with 12 bases between. The sample belongs to a study of OX40 agonist ivuxolimab in advanced cancers. Study details: A history of anti-PD-1, anti-PD-L1 or anti-CTLA-4 therapy was acceptable, and around 36% had some. Partial responses were achieved by three patients, of whom one had hepatocellular carcinoma and two had cutaneous melanoma.

With baseline, cycle 4 day 1, and cycle 7 day 1 as timepoints, blood was sampled. The TCR originated in an adult with an advanced solid tumor such as melanoma, head and neck, liver or kidney cancer. The chain carries TRBV6-1 and TRBJ1-5, with no clear D. Specimen: CD4+ or CD8+ T cells sorted from blood, collected in a trial of the OX40 agonist ivuxolimab. The CDR3 reads CASGLDNSNQPQHF. CDR3 in DNA: TGTGCCAGCGGGCTGGATAACAGCAATCAGCCCCAGCATTTT.